A selection of T cell receptor beta chains follows, all from one sample in a study of OX40 agonist ivuxolimab in advanced cancers. Assay used: immunoSEQ multiplex PCR; TCRdb lists only in-frame clones, some missing. The sample contains tens of thousands of clones, about 89% of which appear only once. Specimen: CD4+ or CD8+ T cells sorted from blood, collected in a trial of the OX40 agonist ivuxolimab. The receptors stem from an adult with an advanced solid tumor such as melanoma, head and neck, liver or kidney cancer. Both conserved end residues are part of each CDR3. The D gene is left open where the match is weak. Rows give clone size only sometimes, using once, few, many, or a class for an expanded clone.

j_call clone_size d_call v_call cdr3_aa cdr3_nt
TRBJ2-7 . . TRBV15 CATSSWGGAIGYEQYF TGTGCCACCAGCAGTTGGGGGGGGGCCATAGGCTACGAGCAGTACTTC
TRBJ2-7 . . TRBV15 CATSLDQPHEQYF TGTGCCACCAGCTTAGACCAGCCCCACGAGCAGTACTTC
TRBJ2-5 . . TRBV7-7 CASSLVGGQETQYF TGTGCTAGCAGCTTAGTAGGGGGCCAAGAGACCCAGTACTTC
TRBJ2-7 . . TRBV6-5 CASTNFGSEQYF TGTGCCAGCACTAATTTTGGGTCCGAGCAGTACTTC
TRBJ2-7 once . TRBV30 CAWRKQGPPYEQYF TGTGCCTGGAGAAAGCAGGGCCCTCCTTACGAGCAGTACTTC
TRBJ2-7 once . TRBV6-6 CASSSRDGLYYEQYF TGTGCCAGCAGTTCCCGGGACGGACTATACTACGAGCAGTACTTC
TRBJ2-7 . TRBD1 TRBV27 CASSSPGTTGSFLQTYEQYF TGTGCCAGCAGTTCCCCGGGTACGACAGGGTCCTTTCTTCAAACCTACGAGCAGTACTTC
TRBJ1-5 . . TRBV28 CASTRRNQPQHF TGTGCCAGCACTCGGCGCAATCAGCCCCAGCATTTT
TRBJ2-7 . . TRBV30 CAWMEGNEQYF TGTGCCTGGATGGAAGGGAACGAGCAGTACTTC
TRBJ2-2 . . TRBV28 CASSSGELFF TGTGCCAGCAGTTCCGGGGAGCTGTTTTTT
TRBJ1-1 . . TRBV20-1 CSARQGAEAFF TGCAGTGCTAGACAGGGCGCTGAAGCTTTCTTT
TRBJ2-1 . TRBD2 TRBV4-2 CASSQDASGRGNEQFF TGTGCCAGCAGCCAAGATGCTAGCGGGAGAGGTAATGAGCAGTTCTTC
TRBJ2-7 . TRBD1 TRBV7-9 CASSSRQGRREQYF TGTGCCAGCAGCTCCAGACAGGGGAGGAGGGAGCAGTACTTC
TRBJ2-5 once TRBD1 TRBV28 CASSRDRGTREETQYF TGTGCCAGCAGTAGAGACAGGGGTACCCGGGAGGAGACCCAGTACTTC
TRBJ2-5 . TRBD2 TRBV7-9 CASRPSGGPEVGTQYF TGTGCCAGCCGTCCATCGGGGGGGCCCGAAGTAGGGACCCAGTACTTC
TRBJ2-2 . TRBD2 TRBV19 CASWGREGQSGTGELFF TGTGCCAGTTGGGGGCGGGAGGGCCAATCGGGAACCGGGGAGCTGTTTTTT
TRBJ1-2 . TRBD1 TRBV29-1 CSGTSGGRGYTF TGCAGCGGGACCTCAGGGGGCCGCGGCTACACCTTC
TRBJ1-4 . TRBD1 TRBV27 CASSSGTGRMISTNEKLFF TGTGCCAGCAGTTCCGGGACAGGTCGGATGATTTCTACTAATGAAAAACTGTTTTTT
TRBJ1-1 . . TRBV4-1 CASRAANTEAFF TGCGCCAGCAGGGCAGCGAACACTGAAGCTTTCTTT
TRBJ2-7 . TRBD1 TRBV7-9 CASSIRQGASYEQYF TGTGCCAGCAGCATCCGACAGGGGGCTTCCTACGAGCAGTACTTC
TRBJ1-1 . TRBD1 TRBV7-9 CASSSGTVIEAFF TGTGCCAGCAGCTCTGGGACAGTTATAGAAGCTTTCTTT
TRBJ2-1 once . TRBV7-3 CASSSPGMSDNEQFF TGTGCCAGCAGCTCGCCGGGGATGTCTGACAATGAGCAGTTCTTC
TRBJ2-1 . . TRBV9 CASSVEGDSYNEQFF TGTGCCAGCAGCGTAGAGGGGGATTCCTACAATGAGCAGTTCTTC
TRBJ2-1 . . TRBV27 CASSGVPRANEQFF TGTGCCAGCTCGGGAGTTCCAAGGGCCAATGAGCAGTTCTTC
TRBJ1-1 . . TRBV25-1 CASSGQTMNTEAFF TGTGCCAGCAGCGGACAAACCATGAACACTGAAGCTTTCTTT
TRBJ2-4 . TRBD1 TRBV6-5 CASTGQGVDIQYF TGTGCCAGCACCGGACAGGGCGTGGACATTCAGTACTTC
TRBJ1-5 . . TRBV30 CAWSRGDNQPQHF TGTGCCTGGAGTAGAGGGGATAATCAGCCCCAGCATTTT
TRBJ2-1 . . TRBV28 CASSDLKDYNEQFF TGTGCCAGCAGCGACTTGAAAGACTACAATGAGCAGTTCTTC
TRBJ2-7 . . TRBV13 CASSLQLPKGEQYF TGTGCCAGCAGCTTACAACTCCCGAAGGGCGAGCAGTACTTC
TRBJ2-5 . . TRBV7-9 CASSLEDSATQYF TGTGCCAGCAGCTTAGAAGACAGTGCGACCCAGTACTTC
TRBJ1-5 . . TRBV5-8 CASSPPPPPQHF TGTGCCAGCAGCCCCCCCCCACCTCCCCAGCATTTT
TRBJ2-7 . . TRBV11-2 CASSSAGGQTSYEQYF TGTGCCAGCAGCTCCGCGGGGGGACAGACTTCCTACGAGCAGTACTTC
TRBJ2-6 . . TRBV5-8 CASSLGVSGANVLTF TGTGCCAGCAGCTTAGGAGTCTCTGGGGCCAACGTCCTGACTTTC
TRBJ2-6 . . TRBV10-3 CAISESYSGANVLTF TGTGCCATCAGTGAGTCATACTCTGGGGCCAACGTCCTGACTTTC
TRBJ2-3 . TRBD1 TRBV11-2 CASSTRSTGESADTQYF TGTGCCAGCAGCACCCGCTCGACAGGGGAATCGGCAGATACGCAGTATTTT
TRBJ1-2 . . TRBV7-2 CASSLDSSINYGYTF TGTGCCAGCAGCCTAGACAGTAGCATAAACTATGGCTACACCTTC
TRBJ1-5 few . TRBV9 CASSVGVGGSQPQHF TGTGCCAGCAGCGTTGGGGTGGGAGGGTCTCAGCCCCAGCATTTT
TRBJ2-7 once . TRBV6-1 CASSESRRGRHEQYF TGTGCCAGCAGTGAAAGTAGGAGGGGAAGGCACGAGCAGTACTTC
TRBJ2-2 . . TRBV9 CASSATGELFF TGTGCCAGCAGCGCAACCGGGGAGCTGTTTTTT
TRBJ2-2 . TRBD1 TRBV6-5 CASSYAGTGDTGELFF TGTGCCAGCAGTTACGCCGGGACAGGGGACACCGGGGAGCTGTTTTTT
TRBJ2-2 . . TRBV5-5 CASRVLANTGELFF TGTGCCAGCAGGGTCTTGGCGAACACCGGGGAGCTGTTTTTT
TRBJ2-2 . . TRBV4-3 CASSQDPGDTGELFF TGCGCCAGCAGCCAAGACCCCGGGGACACCGGGGAGCTGTTTTTT
TRBJ1-5 . . TRBV15 CATSRGVVNQPQHF TGTGCCACCAGCAGAGGGGTAGTCAATCAGCCCCAGCATTTT
TRBJ1-4 . TRBD1 TRBV9 CASSPGDRGNEKLFF TGTGCCAGCAGCCCGGGGGACAGGGGAAATGAAAAACTGTTTTTT
TRBJ2-1 . . TRBV28 CASSLVPEAGRFF TGTGCCAGCAGTTTAGTCCCGGAGGCAGGGCGGTTCTTC
TRBJ2-7 . . TRBV27 CASSLRDSYEQYF TGTGCCAGCAGTTTGAGAGATTCCTACGAGCAGTACTTC
TRBJ1-1 . . TRBV9 CASSVGRNTEAFF TGTGCCAGCAGCGTAGGGCGGAACACTGAAGCTTTCTTT
TRBJ1-1 . . TRBV4-3 CASSPSRWTNTEAFF TGCGCCAGCAGCCCGTCTCGGTGGACGAACACTGAAGCTTTCTTT
TRBJ1-1 . . TRBV25-1 CASSESAGQHDTEAFF TGTGCCAGCAGTGAATCCGCAGGGCAACATGACACTGAAGCTTTCTTT
TRBJ2-7 . TRBD2 TRBV9 CASSVAASGSGEQYF TGTGCCAGCAGCGTAGCTGCTAGCGGGAGCGGCGAGCAGTACTTC
TRBJ2-7 . TRBD1 TRBV7-2 CASSYGTGAEQYF TGTGCCAGCAGCTACGGGACAGGGGCCGAGCAGTACTTC
TRBJ2-7 . . TRBV7-7 CASSLALGGPGEQYF TGTGCTAGCAGCTTAGCCCTCGGGGGCCCAGGCGAGCAGTACTTC
TRBJ2-2 . . TRBV15 CATSKDPGELFF TGTGCCACCAGCAAGGATCCCGGGGAGCTGTTTTTT
TRBJ2-1 . TRBD2 TRBV6-6 CASIGTSGRGYEQFF TGTGCCAGCATCGGGACTAGCGGGAGGGGGTATGAGCAGTTCTTC
TRBJ2-5 once TRBD2 TRBV2 CASIRTSGSGETQYF TGTGCCAGCATCCGGACTAGCGGGAGCGGGGAGACCCAGTACTTC
TRBJ2-3 . . TRBV6-1 CASSERDGYTDTQYF TGTGCCAGCAGTGAACGCGACGGATACACAGATACGCAGTATTTT
TRBJ2-7 . . TRBV13 CASSRPYTGYEQYF TGTGCCAGCAGCCGACCCTACACCGGCTACGAGCAGTACTTC
TRBJ1-1 . . TRBV6-1 CASSDVETEAFF TGTGCCAGCAGTGACGTGGAAACTGAAGCTTTCTTT
TRBJ1-3 . . TRBV7-5 CARSLLGGAGNTIYF TGTGCCAGAAGCTTATTGGGGGGGGCGGGAAACACCATATATTTT